The text below deals with one T cell receptor beta chain. Its antigen is currently unknown. These data belong to a study of shared clonotypes between healthy human individuals. Whole-study findings and limits: Among the subsets, naive ones generally showed larger estimated richness than memory ones. With few donors, the genetic and exposure-history diversity represented was limited.

The CDR3 covers 14 residues. Per the germline V gene, CDR1 is SGHTA and CDR2 is FQGTGA. V gave up 1 base and J gave up 6 bases; unmatched junction bases: 2. Sequencing used immunoSEQ multiplex PCR; TCRdb keeps in-frame clones, though not all of them. The table records 1,400,000 or so clones, just under 99% of them present only once. Sequenced material: naive CD4+ T cells sorted from blood. The subset was: CD45RA+ positively selected. This rearrangement joins TRBV7-3 to TRBJ2-1, with 8 bases fitting TRBD2. This TCR was sampled from a man aged 25-40 years in good health. CDR3 nucleotides: TGTGCCAGCAGCTTAAGGACTAGCAGCAATGAGCAGTTCTTC. This gives the protein CASSLRTSSNEQFF.